One and the same sample provided the 16 T cell receptor beta chains below, sequenced in a study of Graves' ophthalmopathy and Graves' hyperthyroidism. The study amplified TCR beta CDR3 regions using RNA transcripts. RT-PCR in the first round used HTBI primers; a second-round multiplex PCR followed. TCRdb processed the multiplex PCR reads anew with MiXCR; each CDR3 protein has one entry. The data show some 210,000 distinct CDR3 sequences, 25% to 30% seen once. The sequencing input was peripheral blood. The receptors were sampled from a man between 50 and 59 years old with Graves' ophthalmopathy.

J is TRBJ1-2 and V is TRBV6-1, with D possibly matching TRBD1 (5 bases). Germline CDR1 reads MNHNS; CDR2 reads SASEGT. Trimming cost V 6 bases and J 4 bases, with 15 bases left between them. The CDR3 consists of 14 residues. CDR3 coding DNA: TGTGCCAGCAGGAGGGCAAACAGGTCCTATGGCTACACCTTC. This sequence encodes CASRRANRSYGYTF.

This clonotype came up many times. V gene TRBV7-3 combines with J gene TRBJ2-7; TRBD2 is a possible D gene (6 bases). Trimming removed 7 bases from V and 10 bases from J, with 17 bases in between. Germline V CDR1 and CDR2: SGHTA, FQGTGA. This CDR3 has 12 amino acids. DNA of the CDR3: TGTGCCAGCAACCCCGGGCTAGCGAGACAGTACTTC. This translates into CASNPGLARQYF.

The chain joins TRBV6-5 to TRBJ1-1; D uncertain. Trimming cost V 2 bases and J 3 bases, with 7 bases left between them. Germline V gene sequence: CDR1 MNHEY, CDR2 SVGAGI. The CDR3 runs 13 residues. CDR3 DNA: TGTGCCAGCAGTTACGATGGCTACACTGAAGCTTTCTTT. It specifies CASSYDGYTEAFF.

This clonotype was counted ten times or more. The chain has TRBV7-9 and TRBJ2-7; 9 bases match TRBD1. Losses at the gene ends were 5 bases for V and 5 bases for J; bases not matched to a gene: 10. Germline CDR1 SEHNR, CDR2 FQNEAQ (reference sequence). This CDR3 is 15 amino acids long. The CDR3 sequence is CASSAIGTGFHEQYF. For the CDR3, the DNA is TGTGCCAGCAGCGCAATTGGGACAGGGTTCCACGAGCAGTACTTC. The whole variable domain, remainder taken from reference TRBV7-9 and TRBJ2-7, is DTGVSQNPRHKITKRGQNVTFRCDPISEHNRLYWYRQTLGQGPEFLTYFQNEAQLEKSRLLSDRFSAERPKGSFSTLEIQRTEQGDSAMYLCASSAIGTGFHEQYFGPGTRLTVT.

This clonotype came up many times. The rearrangement links TRBV30 to TRBJ1-1; TRBD1 is a possible D gene (5 bases). V was pared by 7 bases and J by 2 bases, with 14 bases between. The CDR3 consists of 13 residues. Germline assignment: CDR1 GTSNPN and CDR2 SVGIG (reference sequence). The CDR3 sequence: CASETALNTEAFF. CDR3 bases: TGTGCCTCCGAGACAGCGTTAAACACTGAAGCTTTCTTT.

This clonotype showed up many times. The J gene is TRBJ2-4, the V gene TRBV5-6; D is ambiguous. The CDR3 is 16 residues long. Germline CDR1 reads SGHDT; CDR2 reads YYEEEE. Trimming removed 2 bases from V and 0 bases from J, with 12 bases in between. CDR3 coding DNA: TGTGCCAGCAGCTTAGGACCGCCCCCAGCCAAAAACATTCAGTACTTC. It codes for CASSLGPPPAKNIQYF.

This clonotype was counted many times. The chain combines TRBV4-1 with TRBJ2-7; the match to TRBD1 covers 7 bases. The length of the CDR3 is 14 residues. V trimming: 1 base; J trimming: 5 bases; junction bases outside the gene matches: 5. Germline values: CDR1 MGHRA, CDR2 YSYEKL. The CDR3 sequence is CASSQVPDRDEQYF. The CDR3 DNA reads TGCGCCAGCAGCCAAGTCCCCGACAGGGACGAGCAGTACTTC.

This clonotype was seen at least ten times. This chain uses TRBV18 with TRBJ1-2, with TRBD1 matching over 10 bases. Unmatched junction bases numbered 5, after V lost 5 bases and J lost 8 bases. The CDR3 sequence is 13 residues long. Germline CDR1 is KGHSH and CDR2 is LQKENI. The DNA of the CDR3 is TGTGCCAGCTCATCGACAGGGGGCGAAGGCTACACCTTC. It codes for CASSSTGGEGYTF.

This clonotype was observed a single time. The chain employs TRBV30 and TRBJ1-1; no definite D call. Germline loops: CDR1 GTSNPN, CDR2 SVGIG (reference sequence). The CDR3 consists of 13 residues. The V end was cut by 0 bases, the J end by 3 bases, with 8 bases between. The CDR3 DNA reads as TGTGCCTGGAGTGTTCGGCCAGACACTGAAGCTTTCTTT. Encoded protein: CAWSVRPDTEAFF.

There are many counts of this clonotype. The chain joins TRBV27 to TRBJ2-2; D not resolved. CDR1 and CDR2 from the germline V gene are MNHEY and SMNVEV (reference sequence). The CDR3 sequence is 11 residues long. V lost 3 bases, J lost 7 bases, and 3 bases lay in between. The CDR3 DNA is TGTGCCAGCAGTTTCGGCGGGGAGCTGTTTTTT. Its protein is CASSFGGELFF.

The chain couples TRBV6-1 to TRBJ1-5, with a tentative D call TRBD1 (6 bases). Trimming left V 6 bases short and J 3 bases short, with 27 bases between. The CDR3 has 19 residues. Germline CDR1 is MNHNS and CDR2 is SASEGT. Here the CDR3 DNA reads TGTGCCAGCAGCGATGCAAAGGGGGACCGGGACACGTACAATCAGCCCCAGCATTTT. Encoded protein: CASSDAKGDRDTYNQPQHF.

The genes are TRBV28 and TRBJ1-1; D is undetermined. CDR3 size: 15 residues. In germline, CDR1 is MDHEN, CDR2 SYDVKM. V dropped 8 bases and J dropped 6 bases, with 22 bases sitting between them. The CDR3 DNA reads TGTGCCAGCCTACGTGTGGGCGTACCCGCCGCTGAAGCTTTCTTT. This encodes CASLRVGVPAAEAFF.

This clonotype was counted ten times or more. The rearrangement joins TRBV20-1 to TRBJ2-3; 8 bases align to TRBD2. Germline trimming cut 6 bases from V and 3 bases from J; bases unmatched to any gene: 11. Germline CDR1 is DFQATT and CDR2 is SNEGSKA (reference sequence). The CDR3 length is 15 residues. This chain's CDR3 is CSASRLARRTDTQYF. CDR3 DNA: TGCAGTGCCTCGCGACTAGCGAGAAGGACAGATACGCAGTATTTT.

This clonotype has at least ten counts. This chain connects TRBV25-1 to TRBJ1-2; TRBD1 matches 11 bases. Germline lookup yields CDR1 MGHDK and CDR2 SYGVNS. The length of the CDR3 is 16 residues. J gave up 4 bases and V 3 bases, and 7 bases lay outside the gene matches. Written as DNA, the CDR3 is TGTGCCAGCAGTGAGGAAGGGGACAGGGGGAGCTATGGCTACACCTTC. Protein: CASSEEGDRGSYGYTF.

This clonotype has a count of ten or more. The gene calls are TRBV2 and TRBJ1-5; 8 bases are a match to TRBD1. Germline CDR1 SNHLY, CDR2 FYNNEI. Trimming removed 6 bases from V and 7 bases from J; junction bases left unmatched: 14. The CDR3 consists of 16 residues. CDR3 amino acids: CASRRFLGQGRQPQHF. The CDR3 DNA follows: TGTGCCAGCAGGCGATTCCTCGGACAGGGCCGCCAGCCCCAGCATTTT.

This clonotype was seen many times. The chain employs TRBV28 and TRBJ1-5; no clear D. With 8 bases removed from V and 11 bases from J, the gap between germline ends came to 25 bases. This CDR3 region has 15 residues. Germline V gene sequence: CDR1 MDHEN, CDR2 SYDVKM. DNA of the CDR3: TGTGCCAGCGTATCTCTGGGGTCCTTAGGTCCAACCCAGCATTTT. It codes for CASVSLGSLGPTQHF.